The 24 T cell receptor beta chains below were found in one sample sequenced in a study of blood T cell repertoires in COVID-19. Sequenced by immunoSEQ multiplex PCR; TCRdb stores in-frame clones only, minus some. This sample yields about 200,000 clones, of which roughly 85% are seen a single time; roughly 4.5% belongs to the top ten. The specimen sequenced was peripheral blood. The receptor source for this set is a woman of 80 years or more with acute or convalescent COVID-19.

CDR3 residues: CASSLGGGTANYGYTF. For the CDR3, the DNA is TGCGCCAGCAGCTTGGGAGGAGGGACAGCTAACTATGGCTACACCTTC. The gene calls are TRBV5-1 and TRBJ1-2; 7 nucleotides agree with TRBD1. CDR1 SGHRS and CDR2 YFSETQ come from the germline V gene. J was trimmed by 0 bases and V by 0 bases; bases with no gene match: 5. CDR3 length: 16 amino acids.

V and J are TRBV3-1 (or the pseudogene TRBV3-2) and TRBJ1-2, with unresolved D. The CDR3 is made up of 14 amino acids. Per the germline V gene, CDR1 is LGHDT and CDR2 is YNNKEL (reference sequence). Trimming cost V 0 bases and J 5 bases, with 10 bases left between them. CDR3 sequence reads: CASSQDQAGYGYTF. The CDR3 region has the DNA TGTGCCAGCAGCCAAGACCAGGCTGGGTATGGCTACACCTTC.

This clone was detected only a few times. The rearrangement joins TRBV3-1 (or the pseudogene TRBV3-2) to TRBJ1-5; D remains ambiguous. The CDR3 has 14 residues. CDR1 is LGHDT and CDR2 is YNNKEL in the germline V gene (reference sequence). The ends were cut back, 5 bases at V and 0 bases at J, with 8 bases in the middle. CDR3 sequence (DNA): TGTGCCAGCAGCACTACTAATAGCAATCAGCCCCAGCATTTT. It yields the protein CASSTTNSNQPQHF.

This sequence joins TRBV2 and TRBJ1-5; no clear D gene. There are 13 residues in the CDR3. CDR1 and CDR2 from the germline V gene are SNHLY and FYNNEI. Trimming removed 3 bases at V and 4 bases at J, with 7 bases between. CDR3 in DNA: TGTGCCAGCAGTGATTTGAGAAATCAGCCCCAGCATTTT. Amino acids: CASSDLRNQPQHF.

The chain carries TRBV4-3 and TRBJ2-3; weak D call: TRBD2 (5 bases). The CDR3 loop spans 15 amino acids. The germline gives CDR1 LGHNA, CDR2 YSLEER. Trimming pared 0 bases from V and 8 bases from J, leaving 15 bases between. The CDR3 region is CASSQDLARAGTQYF. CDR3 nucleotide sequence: TGCGCCAGCAGCCAAGATCTAGCCCGGGCCGGTACGCAGTATTTT.

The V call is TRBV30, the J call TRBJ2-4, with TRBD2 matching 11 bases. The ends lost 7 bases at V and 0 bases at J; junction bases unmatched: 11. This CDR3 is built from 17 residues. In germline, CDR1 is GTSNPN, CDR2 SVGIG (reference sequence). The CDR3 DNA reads TGTGCCTCGGGACTAGCGGATCATATGCTAGCCAAAAACATTCAGTACTTC. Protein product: CASGLADHMLAKNIQYF.

The chain's CDR3 is CASHGYGGGEQFF. CDR3 in DNA: TGTGCCAGTCACGGGTACGGCGGTGGTGAGCAGTTCTTC. The V and J genes are TRBV6-5 and TRBJ2-1; D remains unclear. Trimming left V 9 bases short and J 9 bases short, with 18 bases between. Germline CDR1 reads MNHEY; CDR2 reads SVGAGI. The CDR3 extends over 13 amino acids.

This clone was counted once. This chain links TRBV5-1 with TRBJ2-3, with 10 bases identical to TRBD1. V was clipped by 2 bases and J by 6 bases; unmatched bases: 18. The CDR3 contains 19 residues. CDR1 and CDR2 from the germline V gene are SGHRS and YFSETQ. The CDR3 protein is CASSFQPGQGRWGSDTQYF. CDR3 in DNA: TGCGCCAGCAGCTTCCAACCGGGACAGGGGCGGTGGGGGTCGGATACGCAGTATTTT.

The CDR3 DNA reads as TGTGCCAGCTCACCAAGCGGGGGAGGTAGGGATGAGCAGTTCTTC. Protein product: CASSPSGGGRDEQFF. The chain is built from TRBV18 and TRBJ2-1; 8 bases are a match to TRBD2. CDR1 and CDR2 from the germline V gene are KGHSH and LQKENI. The CDR3 extends over 15 amino acids. The trim removed 2 bases at V and 8 bases at J, leaving 8 bases unmatched.

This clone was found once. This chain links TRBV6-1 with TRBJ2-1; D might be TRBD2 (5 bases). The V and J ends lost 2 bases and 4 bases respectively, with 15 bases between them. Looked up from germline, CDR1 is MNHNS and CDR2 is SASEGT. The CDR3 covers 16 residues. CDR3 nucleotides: TGTGCCAGCAGTGAAACTCCTAGCCAATCGTACAATGAGCAGTTCTTC. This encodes CASSETPSQSYNEQFF.

The CDR3 reads CASSEGTGKSQPQHF. The CDR3 region has the DNA TGTGCCAGCAGTGAAGGGACAGGGAAAAGTCAGCCCCAGCATTTT. This chain connects TRBV6-1 to TRBJ1-5; 8 bases fit TRBD1. In germline, CDR1 is MNHNS, CDR2 SASEGT. The ends lost 1 base at V and 6 bases at J; junction bases unmatched: 5. This CDR3 spans 15 amino acids.

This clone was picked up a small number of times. The CDR3 region has the DNA TGTGCCAGCAGTTTTGAGACGAGGGGAAACACCATATATTTT. This encodes CASSFETRGNTIYF. The chain couples TRBV28 to TRBJ1-3; D is unresolved. With 3 bases removed from V and 4 bases from J, the gap between germline ends came to 10 bases. Germline assignment: CDR1 MDHEN and CDR2 SYDVKM. The CDR3 totals 14 residues.

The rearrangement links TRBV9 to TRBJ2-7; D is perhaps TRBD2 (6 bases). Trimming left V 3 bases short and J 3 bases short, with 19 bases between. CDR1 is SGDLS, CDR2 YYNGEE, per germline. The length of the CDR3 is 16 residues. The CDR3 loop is CASSAGAQGGFYEQYF. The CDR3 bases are TGTGCCAGCAGCGCCGGGGCCCAGGGAGGTTTCTACGAGCAGTACTTC. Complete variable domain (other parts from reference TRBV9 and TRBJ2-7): DSGVTQTPKHLITATGQRVTLRCSPRSGDLSVYWYQQSLDQGLQFLIQYYNGEERAKGNILERFSAQQFPDLHSELNLSSLELGDSALYFCASSAGAQGGFYEQYFGPGTRLTVT.

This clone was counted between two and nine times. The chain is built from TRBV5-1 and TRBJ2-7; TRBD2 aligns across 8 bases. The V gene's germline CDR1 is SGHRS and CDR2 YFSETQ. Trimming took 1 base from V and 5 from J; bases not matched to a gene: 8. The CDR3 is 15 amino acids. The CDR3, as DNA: TGCGCCAGCAGCTTGTTGCCCGGGAGGGCCAACGAGCAGTACTTC. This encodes CASSLLPGRANEQYF.

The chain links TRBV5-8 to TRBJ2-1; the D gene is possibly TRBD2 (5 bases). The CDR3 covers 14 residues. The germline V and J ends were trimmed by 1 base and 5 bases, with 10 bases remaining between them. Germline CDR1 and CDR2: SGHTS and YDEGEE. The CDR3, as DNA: TGTGCCAGCAGCTTGATCGAGCGGAACAATGAGCAGTTCTTC. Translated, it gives CASSLIERNNEQFF. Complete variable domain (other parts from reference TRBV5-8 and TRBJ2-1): EAGVTQSPTHLIKTRGQQATLRCSPISGHTSVYWYQQALGLGLQFLLWYDEGEERNRGNFPPRFSGRQFPNYSSELNVNALELEDSALYLCASSLIERNNEQFFGPGTRLTVL.

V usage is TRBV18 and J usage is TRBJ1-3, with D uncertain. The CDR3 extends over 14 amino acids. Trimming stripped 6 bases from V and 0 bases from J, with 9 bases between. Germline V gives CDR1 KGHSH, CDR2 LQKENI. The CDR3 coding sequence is TGTGCCAGCTCTACAGAACTCTCTGGAAACACCATATATTTT. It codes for CASSTELSGNTIYF.

DNA of the CDR3: TGTGCCAGTATTGCGGACAGGGCATTGTTCACTGAAGCTTTCTTT. Its protein is CASIADRALFTEAFF. The J gene is TRBJ1-1, the V gene TRBV19; TRBD1 agrees at 8 bases. Per germline, CDR1 LNHDA and CDR2 SQIVND (reference sequence). V shed 7 bases and J 4 bases; nucleotides not matched to a gene: 11. The CDR3 runs to 15 residues.

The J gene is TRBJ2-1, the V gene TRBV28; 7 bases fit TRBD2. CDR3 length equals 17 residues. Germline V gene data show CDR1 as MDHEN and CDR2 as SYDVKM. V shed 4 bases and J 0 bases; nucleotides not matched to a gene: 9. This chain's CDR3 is CASSSPAGLSSYNEQFF. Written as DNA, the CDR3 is TGTGCCAGCAGTTCGCCAGCGGGACTGAGCTCCTACAATGAGCAGTTCTTC.

The CDR3 DNA reads as TGTGCCAGCAGGTCTACTAGCGGGAGGACCCGCGACGACAATGAGCAGTTCTTC. Encoded protein: CASRSTSGRTRDDNEQFF. The rearrangement uses TRBV7-2 and TRBJ2-1; 12 bases are shared with TRBD2. CDR1 and CDR2 (germline): SGHTA, FQGNSA. The trim removed 6 bases at V and 5 bases at J, leaving 14 bases unmatched. CDR3 length: 18 amino acids.

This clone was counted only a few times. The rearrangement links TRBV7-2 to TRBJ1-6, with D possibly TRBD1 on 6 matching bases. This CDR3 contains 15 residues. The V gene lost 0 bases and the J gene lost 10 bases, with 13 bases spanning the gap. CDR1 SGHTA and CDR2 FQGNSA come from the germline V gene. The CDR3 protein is CASSLAGGIRSPLHF. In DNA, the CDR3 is TGTGCCAGCAGCTTAGCAGGGGGTATTAGATCACCCCTCCACTTT.

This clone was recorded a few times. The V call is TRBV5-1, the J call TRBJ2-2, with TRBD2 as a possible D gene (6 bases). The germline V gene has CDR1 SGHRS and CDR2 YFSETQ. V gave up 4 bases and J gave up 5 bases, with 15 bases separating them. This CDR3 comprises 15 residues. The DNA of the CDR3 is TGCGCCAGCAGCCCGGGGACTCCGCCTACCGGGGAGCTGTTTTTT. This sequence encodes CASSPGTPPTGELFF.

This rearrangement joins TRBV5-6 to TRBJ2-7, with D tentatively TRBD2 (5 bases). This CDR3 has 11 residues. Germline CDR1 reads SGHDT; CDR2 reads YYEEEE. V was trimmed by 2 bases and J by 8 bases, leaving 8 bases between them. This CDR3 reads CASSFGNKQYF. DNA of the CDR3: TGTGCCAGCAGCTTCGGGAATAAGCAGTACTTC.

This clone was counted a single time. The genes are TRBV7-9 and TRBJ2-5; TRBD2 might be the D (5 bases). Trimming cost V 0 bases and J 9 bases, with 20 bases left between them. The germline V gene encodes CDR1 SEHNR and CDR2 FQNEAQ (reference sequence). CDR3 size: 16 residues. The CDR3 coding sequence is TGTGCCAGCAGCTTAGCGCGGTCGGAGTCAAGAGCGGCCCAGTACTTC. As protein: CASSLARSESRAAQYF.

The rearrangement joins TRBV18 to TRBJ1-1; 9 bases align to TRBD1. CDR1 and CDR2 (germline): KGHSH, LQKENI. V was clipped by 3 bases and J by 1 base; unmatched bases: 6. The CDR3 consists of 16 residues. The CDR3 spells CASSPRQGGTNTEAFF. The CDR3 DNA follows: TGTGCCAGCTCACCGAGACAGGGGGGAACGAACACTGAAGCTTTCTTT.